The 29 T cell receptor beta chains below all came from one sample that was sequenced in a study of breast tumors, draining lymph nodes, adjacent tissues. Axillary draining lymph nodes of breast cancer patients supplied the node samples. Each CDR3 protein is one row after TCRdb ran MiXCR on the multiplex PCR reads. The sample includes 150,000 to 200,000 distinct CDR3 sequences, 33% of them seen just once. Material for sequencing was axillary lymph node tissue. The receptors were sampled from a female donor with breast cancer. Some clones in this sample may be carry-over from other donors' samples.

Note on this clonotype: As the CDR3 is not closed by the conserved phenylalanine or tryptophan, this likely results from a read error. V gene TRBV7-3 combines with J gene TRBJ1-2; the match to TRBD1 covers 10 bases. This CDR3 is built from 15 residues. Germline loops: CDR1 SGHTA, CDR2 FQGTGA. V lost 3 bases, J lost 6 bases, and 7 bases stayed unmatched. CDR3 DNA: TGTGCCAGCAGCTTGCCGACAGGGGGCGCGGATGGCTACACCCTC. This codes for CASSLPTGGADGYTL.

This clonotype was detected many times. This sequence joins TRBV7-6 and TRBJ2-1, with TRBD2 as a possible D gene (5 bases). Trimming took off 4 bases at V and 5 bases at J, with 9 bases between the two ends. The CDR3 extends over 13 amino acids. Germline CDR1 and CDR2: SGHVS and FNYEAQ. The DNA for the CDR3 is TGTGCCAGCAGCTGGGCTAGCAACAATGAGCAGTTCTTC. As protein: CASSWASNNEQFF. Complete variable domain (other parts from reference TRBV7-6 and TRBJ2-1): GAGVSQSPRYKVTKRGQDVALRCDPISGHVSLYWYRQALGQGPEFLTYFNYEAQQDKSGLPNDRFSAERPEGSISTLTIQRTEQRDSAMYRCASSWASNNEQFFGPGTRLTVL.

The chain has TRBV20-1 and TRBJ2-6; D is tentatively TRBD1 or TRBD2 (6 bases each). Trimming left V 5 bases short and J 0 bases short, with 17 bases between. In germline, CDR1 is DFQATT, CDR2 SNEGSKA (reference sequence). CDR3 size: 17 residues. As DNA, the CDR3 is TGCAGTGCTCAACGGGAGCTGACAGGCTCTGGGGCCAACGTCCTGACTTTC. Its protein is CSAQRELTGSGANVLTF.

With regard to this clonotype: Mismatch with germline at one junction end may stem from a read error. J is TRBJ1-1 and V is TRBV7-7; no reliable D call. Per germline, CDR1 SSHAT and CDR2 FNYEAQ (reference sequence). This CDR3 comprises 15 residues. CDR3 in DNA: TGTGCTAGCAGCCCCCTCGCTGCCAGCCACACTGAAGCTTTCTTT. As protein: CASSPLAASHTEAFF.

This clonotype was seen many times. The DNA of the CDR3 is TGTGCCAGCAGCACTTCCTACGAGCAGTACTTC. It codes for CASSTSYEQYF. V gene TRBV7-2 combines with J gene TRBJ2-7; D remains ambiguous. The ends were cut back, 5 bases at V and 1 base at J, with 3 bases in the middle. In germline, CDR1 is SGHTA, CDR2 FQGNSA. The CDR3 is 11 amino acids.

This clonotype was counted ten times or more. The V and J genes are TRBV30 and TRBJ1-2, with 11 bases aligning to TRBD1. Germline-derived CDR1 and CDR2 are GTSNPN and SVGIG (reference sequence). The CDR3 runs 18 residues. With V trimmed by 2 bases and J by 8 bases, 19 bases remained unmatched. The CDR3 bases are TGTGCCTGGAGTCGAGCCGGTGGACAGGGGGCGTACCCAGTCGGCTACACCTTC. Amino acids: CAWSRAGGQGAYPVGYTF.

Remarks on this clonotype: With a much larger clone just one base away, this may be a read error. J is TRBJ2-7 and V is TRBV10-1, with TRBD2 matching over 9 bases. The CDR3 is 13 residues long. From germline, CDR1 is WNHNN and CDR2 SYGVQD (reference sequence). V gave up 6 bases and J gave up 7 bases; unmatched junction bases: 7. In DNA form, the CDR3 reads TGCGCCAGCAGCGGACTAGCGATGGCGGAGCAGTACTTC. It codes for CASSGLAMAEQYF.

This clonotype was picked up many times. This chain joins TRBV27 and TRBJ2-3; 7 nucleotides agree with TRBD2. CDR1 is MNHEY, CDR2 SMNVEV, per germline (reference sequence). CDR3 length: 16 amino acids. After removal of 6 bases from V and 4 bases from J, the junction contained 13 bases not matched to a gene. The chain's CDR3 is CASSASGAGFSDTQYF. CDR3 bases: TGTGCCAGCAGCGCGTCGGGAGCGGGGTTTTCAGATACGCAGTATTTT.

This clonotype is labeled medium-sized (0.01 to 0.1%). V usage is TRBV2 and J usage is TRBJ1-2; possibly TRBD1 for D (5 bases). Germline V gives CDR1 SNHLY, CDR2 FYNNEI. V lost 8 bases and J 10 bases, leaving 23 bases between the germline ends. The CDR3 has 14 residues. CDR3 nucleotides: TGTGCCAGCCGGGTCAGGGCGGGAGAAGGCGTCTACACCTTC. Protein sequence: CASRVRAGEGVYTF.

The rearrangement uses TRBV12-3 or TRBV12-4 and TRBJ2-6; TRBD2 matches 7 bases. With V trimmed by 6 bases and J by 4 bases, 3 bases remained unmatched. The CDR3 has 14 amino acids. CDR3 in DNA: TGTGCCAGCAGCCTTAGCGGGGGGGCCAACGTCCTGACTTTC. Protein sequence: CASSLSGGANVLTF.

J is TRBJ2-3 and V is TRBV20-1, with 9 positions matching TRBD2. CDR1 is DFQATT and CDR2 is SNEGSKA in the germline V gene (reference sequence). With V trimmed by 6 bases and J by 5 bases, 12 bases remained unmatched. The CDR3 extends over 15 amino acids. CDR3 nucleotides: TGCAGTGCCCCCCCCGCGGGGGGGCGGAGAGATACGCAGTATTTT. Its protein is CSAPPAGGRRDTQYF.

This clonotype has at least ten counts. The CDR3 loop reads CASSVTVHNEQFF. The CDR3 bases are TGTGCCAGCAGCGTCACAGTACACAATGAGCAGTTCTTC. V usage is TRBV7-8 and J usage is TRBJ2-1; D not certain. V was pared by 5 bases and J by 5 bases, with 10 bases between. Germline V gene data show CDR1 as SGHVS and CDR2 as FQNEAQ. The CDR3 length is 13 residues.

V and J are TRBV10-3 and TRBJ1-1; D not certain. Trimming shortened V by 4 bases and J by 5 bases, and 11 bases separated the two germline ends. CDR1 is ENHRY and CDR2 is SYGVKD in the germline V gene. There are 13 residues in the CDR3. The CDR3 sequence is CAISGVGDTEAFF. The CDR3 bases are TGTGCCATCAGTGGCGTTGGGGATACTGAAGCTTTCTTT.

This clonotype was seen ten or more times. This chain links TRBV18 with TRBJ2-5; possible D gene TRBD2, 6 bases. The V gene's germline CDR1 is KGHSH and CDR2 LQKENI. V lost 3 bases and J 4 bases, leaving 9 bases between the germline ends. The CDR3 runs 13 residues. CDR3 DNA: TGTGCCAGCTCACCGGACTATATAGAGACCCAGTACTTC. Protein sequence: CASSPDYIETQYF. Drawing the rest from reference TRBV18 and TRBJ2-5, the complete variable domain is NAGVMQNPRHLVRRRGQEARLRCSPMKGHSHVYWYRQLPEEGLKFMVYLQKENIIDESGMPKERFSAEFPKEGPSILRIQQVVRGDSAAYFCASSPDYIETQYFGPGTRLLVL.

CDR3 nucleotides: TGTGCCAGCAGGTTTGGAAGGGAAGGGGGCACTGAAGCTTTCTTT. It encodes CASRFGREGGTEAFF. This chain links TRBV5-4 with TRBJ1-1; a possible D gene is TRBD1 (6 bases). Germline lookup yields CDR1 SGHNT and CDR2 YYREEE (reference sequence). V lost 5 bases, J lost 4 bases, and 18 bases lay in between. The CDR3 runs 15 residues.

The sample holds many counts of this clonotype. This chain links TRBV2 with TRBJ2-7; D gene unclear. This CDR3 has 12 amino acids. Trimming took 5 bases from V and 0 from J, leaving 5 bases between them. Germline CDR1 and CDR2: SNHLY and FYNNEI. The CDR3 spells CASSRSSYEQYF. CDR3 nucleotide sequence: TGTGCCAGCAGTCGAAGCTCCTACGAGCAGTACTTC.

Notes on this clonotype: This may be a read error: a much more frequent sequence differs by one nucleotide. Lacking the conserved final phenylalanine or tryptophan, this CDR3 likely reflects a read error. The chain combines TRBV12-3 or TRBV12-4 with TRBJ1-2; D not resolved. The CDR3 runs 13 residues. The V end was cut by 3 bases, the J end by 3 bases, with 8 bases between. In DNA form, the CDR3 reads TGTGCCAGCAGTTTCGCAGGCCACTATGGCTACACCCTC. The encoded protein is CASSFAGHYGYTL.

The table lists this clonotype with many counts. V gene TRBV5-1 combines with J gene TRBJ2-5; the D gene is possibly TRBD2 (7 bases). Germline lookup yields CDR1 SGHRS and CDR2 YFSETQ. This CDR3 has 21 amino acids. Trimming removed 0 bases from V and 2 bases from J, with 29 bases in between. CDR3 nucleotide sequence: TGCGCCAGCAGCTTGGACCCCGCGGACGGGGGGCTAGGACCAGGGCAAGAGACCCAGTACTTC. Amino acids: CASSLDPADGGLGPGQETQYF.

Comments on this clonotype: Mismatch with germline at one junction end may stem from a read error. The genes are TRBV12-5 and TRBJ2-3; perhaps D is TRBD1 or TRBD2 (5 bases each). The germline CDR1 and CDR2 sequences are LGHNT and FRNRAP. The CDR3 is 15 amino acids. As DNA, the CDR3 is TGTGCTAGTGCCCTAAGGCGGGTGAGCACAGGTACGCAGTGTTTT. Its protein is CASALRRVSTGTQCF.

Worth noting for this clonotype: Just one base apart from a much larger clone, this may be a read error. The conserved final phenylalanine or tryptophan is absent from the CDR3, which likely points to a read error. J is TRBJ2-7 and V is TRBV7-2; 8 bases are shared with TRBD2. V was pared by 2 bases and J by 3 bases, with 3 bases of the junction left unmatched. CDR3 length equals 14 residues. Germline values: CDR1 SGHTA, CDR2 FQGNSA. The chain's CDR3 is CASSLTSGGYEQYL. CDR3 bases: TGTGCCAGCAGCTTAACAAGCGGGGGCTACGAGCAGTACCTC.

This clonotype came up many times. The chain is built from TRBV7-6 and TRBJ1-2, with 9 bases aligning to TRBD1. CDR1 and CDR2 from the germline V gene are SGHVS and FNYEAQ. The CDR3 runs 13 residues. V was pared by 5 bases and J by 6 bases, with 4 bases of the junction left unmatched. In DNA, the CDR3 is TGTGCCAGCAGCCGAACAGGGGGCGATGGCTACACCTTC. Its protein is CASSRTGGDGYTF.

Regarding this clonotype: The germline gene is not matched at one end of the junction; a read error may be the cause. The rearrangement uses TRBV2 and TRBJ1-6; TRBD1 aligns across 10 bases. This CDR3 contains 14 residues. CDR1 SNHLY and CDR2 FYNNEI come from the germline V gene. The CDR3 DNA reads as TGTGTCAGCAGGGACAGGGGTCTCTATCCACCCCTCCACTTT. It translates to CVSRDRGLYPPLHF.

This rearrangement joins TRBV18 to TRBJ2-2; the D is unclear. This CDR3 spans 16 amino acids. Germline-derived CDR1 and CDR2 are KGHSH and LQKENI. Trimming removed 0 bases at V and 0 bases at J, with 8 bases between. The CDR3 is CASSPPTTANTGELFF. CDR3 coding DNA: TGTGCCAGCTCACCACCCACAACCGCGAACACCGGGGAGCTGTTTTTT.

This clonotype was observed many times. This chain connects TRBV6-7 to TRBJ1-4; D uncertain. TRBV6-7 is an ORF; its function is uncertain. The CDR3 consists of 11 residues. V gave up 6 bases and J gave up 7 bases, with 6 bases separating them. Written as DNA, the CDR3 is TGTGCCAGCAGCGGAGCTGAAAAACTGTTTTTT. It is translated as CASSGAEKLFF.

The chain employs TRBV9 and TRBJ2-3, with TRBD1 matching over 12 bases. This CDR3 contains 17 residues. Trimming removed 4 bases from V and 3 bases from J; junction bases left unmatched: 9. CDR1 is SGDLS and CDR2 is YYNGEE in the germline V gene. CDR3 amino acids: CASSWGTGGALTDTQYF. DNA of the CDR3: TGTGCCAGCAGCTGGGGGACAGGGGGCGCTCTGACAGATACGCAGTATTTT. The entire variable domain, with the rest obtained from reference TRBV9 and TRBJ2-3, is as follows: DSGVTQTPKHLITATGQRVTLRCSPRSGDLSVYWYQQSLDQGLQFLIQYYNGEERAKGNILERFSAQQFPDLHSELNLSSLELGDSALYFCASSWGTGGALTDTQYFGPGTRLTVL.

This clonotype occurred many times. The rearrangement uses TRBV5-8 and TRBJ2-3, with D unclear. Trimming removed 0 bases at V and 2 bases at J, with 7 bases between. Germline V gene sequence: CDR1 SGHTS, CDR2 YDEGEE. CDR3 length: 14 residues. The CDR3 nucleotides are TGTGCCAGCAGCTTGGATCAGGTCACAGATACGCAGTATTTT. It codes for CASSLDQVTDTQYF.

The genes are TRBV24-1 and TRBJ2-5, with D unresolved. Germline V CDR1 and CDR2: KGHDR, SFDVKD. V was pared by 1 base and J by 2 bases, with 1 base between. This CDR3 has 12 amino acids. The CDR3 nucleotides are TGTGCCACCAGTGATTTTCAAGAGACCCAGTACTTC. It specifies CATSDFQETQYF.

Many counts were recorded for this clonotype. The gene calls are TRBV5-4 and TRBJ2-1; D remains unclear. V lost 0 bases to trimming and J lost 6 bases, with 7 bases between them. Germline V gene sequence: CDR1 SGHNT, CDR2 YYREEE (reference sequence). This CDR3 spans 13 amino acids. CDR3 sequence reads: CASSLGWFNEQFF. CDR3 bases: TGTGCCAGCAGCTTGGGGTGGTTCAATGAGCAGTTCTTC.

Comments on this clonotype: A read error may be the cause here, since a much bigger clone is one base away. The CDR3 protein is CARNRQAPNEKLFF. Written as DNA, the CDR3 is TGTGCCCGGAACAGACAGGCCCCAAATGAAAAACTGTTTTTT. The chain recombines TRBV30 with TRBJ1-4, with D maybe TRBD1 (6 bases). The V end was cut by 8 bases, the J end by 5 bases, with 18 bases between. The CDR3 is made up of 14 amino acids. CDR1 GTSNPN and CDR2 SVGIG come from the germline V gene (reference sequence).